This T cell receptor (beta chain) was sequenced in a study of shared clonotypes between healthy human individuals (dated by TCRdb to about 2020). About the full investigation: The cohort included a few men and two women between 18 and 49 years of age. To estimate repertoire size and how much clonotypes are shared between individuals, the study performed deep sequencing of blood TCR repertoires from about five healthy adults. Leukapheresis yielded between about 0.94 and 9 billion PBMCs per donor. For each donor, CD4 naive and CD4 memory were each run on three plates, CD8 naive on two plates, and CD8 memory on one plate. Different laboratories and diverse techniques were used to prepare libraries and sequence TCR repertoires, to increase sequencing depth and limit assay-specific biases. General conclusions and limits of the study: Larger estimated clonotype richness was generally found for naive subsets than for memory subsets. About 5% of naive CD4, 3% to 3.5% of naive CD8, 2.3% of memory CD4, and about 0.4% of memory CD8 clonotypes were shared across several donors. Based on pairwise subsampling, the degree of clonotype sharing among donors was expected to be affected by sequencing depth. Higher generation probabilities were observed for clonotypes shared by all four sorted-subset donors than for non-shared clonotypes. Incomplete sequencing was indicated by rarefaction of sorted-subset datasets, despite the large sequencing depth. Sampling was restricted to blood, and TCR repertoires in tissue are likely to differ from TCR repertoires in blood. The small number of donors limited the genetic and exposure-history diversity represented.

Using the deep immunoSEQ assay, TCR CDR3 regions were amplified from genomic DNA by multiplex PCR. Genomic DNA extracted from each cell subset was distributed evenly over all wells of several immunoSEQ 96-well plates, and each plate served as one replicate. For sorted subsets, each replicate PCR was loaded with around 200 ng genomic DNA, equivalent to 25,000 to 30,000 T cell genomes. Purified libraries were measured with a Qubit 3.0 fluorometer, size-checked on a Bioanalyzer 2100, and measured again with the KAPA Library Quantification kit. Each immunoSEQ 96-well plate was sequenced on its own single-read 150-cycle Illumina NextSeq 550 flow cell. In the paper's pipeline: Because only junctional sequences without quality scores were contained in the immunoSEQ output, filtering matching that applied to full-length reads could not be performed. To assign V/J genes and CDR3, sequences were annotated against IMGT germline references using PyIR, a Python wrapper for IgBLAST v1.9. Reads were filtered out if the reads had weak V/J assignments (E-value above 1e-6), no CDR3, stop codons, out-of-frame junctions, or ambiguous translated residues. V3J clonotypes were defined as sequences sharing the same inferred V gene, J gene, and CDR3 amino acid sequence. Percentage overlap between repertoires was computed as shared unique clonotypes divided by the size of the smaller repertoire. Repertoire richness was assessed with RTK rarefaction, the Chao1 estimator, and Recon v2.1 estimates of unobserved clonotypes. OLGA was used to compute generation probabilities for all TCRbeta clonotypes that the gDNA method yielded from a handful of donors. TCRdb took this table from immuneACCESS and kept in-frame rearrangements with V and J called. Such tables lack part of the clones; where checked against another copy, unresolved V genes explain under half of the gap, and the rest is unexplained. The V and J calls and clone size come from that table; D and trimming were worked out from the DNA. The sample table holds hundreds of thousands of clones, of which about 80% were seen once. The ten biggest clones cover around 1.7% of the sample.

The donors were healthy, HIV-negative adults who had no recently reported acute infections or vaccinations. All donors were Caucasian adults living in Nashville, Tennessee, USA. CD4+ T cells were enriched through magnetic negative selection, after which naive cells were positively selected on CD45RA and the remaining negative fraction served as the memory subset. Blood was obtained by leukapheresis, after which PBMCs were separated by Ficoll-Histopaque density gradient centrifugation and cryopreserved in liquid nitrogen vapor phase. Analytical flow cytometry was used to check the purity and quantity of every magnetically sorted T cell population. From each sorted fraction, genomic DNA was isolated and quantified by UV absorbance on a Nanodrop 2000c. The CDR3 holds 14 amino acids from the cysteine to the phenylalanine. This entry keeps only the CDR3 DNA: 42 bases, framed from base 1. The V end loses 0 bases and the J end loses 2 bases, and a stretch of 7 bases separates them. CDR1 and CDR2, looked up from the germline V gene (reference sequence), are MNHNY and SVGAGI.

Comment on this clone: It has no known antigen specificity. No much larger clone is present one base from it, and per-base qualities are unavailable.

Recombination connected TRBV6-6 to TRBJ1-2, with the D gene not clear enough to name. The clonotype was recovered from a woman between 25 and 40 years old in good health. The sequenced sample was memory CD4+ T cells sorted from blood. The cell subset or site label corresponds to: CD45RA-negative fraction. The CDR3 is CASSYSHGNYGYTF. Here is the DNA: TGTGCCAGCAGTTACTCGCACGGCAACTATGGCTACACCTTC.